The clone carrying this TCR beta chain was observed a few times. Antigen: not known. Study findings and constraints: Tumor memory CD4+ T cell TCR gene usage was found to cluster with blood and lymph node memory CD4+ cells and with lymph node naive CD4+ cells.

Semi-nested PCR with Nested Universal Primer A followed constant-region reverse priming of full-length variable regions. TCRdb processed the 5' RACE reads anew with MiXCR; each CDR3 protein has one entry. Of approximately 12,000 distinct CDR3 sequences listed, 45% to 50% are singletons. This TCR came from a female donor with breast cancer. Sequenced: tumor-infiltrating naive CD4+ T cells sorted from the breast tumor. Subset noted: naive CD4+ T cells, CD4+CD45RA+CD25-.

In nucleotides, the CDR3 is TGCAGTGCTAGAGATTGGAGACAGGGGGCGCTTACCAATCAGCCCCAGCATTTT. It is translated as CSARDWRQGALTNQPQHF. The chain employs TRBV20-1 and TRBJ1-5; 10 bases are shared with TRBD1. Germline CDR1 and CDR2: DFQATT and SNEGSKA (reference sequence). This CDR3 contains 18 residues. V was pared by 0 bases and J by 3 bases, with 11 bases of the junction left unmatched.